Below, 17 T cell receptor beta chains from the same sample are listed, as sequenced in a study of OX40 agonist ivuxolimab in advanced cancers. The protocol was immunoSEQ multiplex PCR, while the TCRdb copy is restricted to in-frame clones and leaves out a portion. The sample consists of around 92,000 clones, approximately 95% of them appearing once. The material sequenced was CD4+ or CD8+ T cells sorted from blood, taken in a trial of the OX40 agonist ivuxolimab. The receptor source for this set is an adult with an advanced solid tumor such as melanoma, head and neck, liver or kidney cancer.

The rearrangement uses TRBV7-2 and TRBJ2-5; the match to TRBD1 covers 7 bases. Germline loops: CDR1 SGHTA, CDR2 FQGNSA. With V trimmed by 5 bases and J by 2 bases, 8 bases remained unmatched. This CDR3 comprises 15 residues. In DNA form, the CDR3 reads TGTGCCAGCAGCCTAACACCGGGACAGCAAGAGACCCAGTACTTC. This codes for CASSLTPGQQETQYF.

The chain recombines TRBV6-1 with TRBJ2-7, with 8 bases aligning to TRBD2. Germline CDR1 reads MNHNS; CDR2 reads SASEGT. This CDR3 comprises 14 residues. The trim removed 6 bases at V and 3 bases at J, leaving 7 bases unmatched. For the CDR3, the DNA is TGTGCCAGCAGAGCTACCGGGACTAGCTACGAGCAGTACTTC. Protein product: CASRATGTSYEQYF.

The genes are TRBV2 and TRBJ2-1; 10 bases line up with TRBD2. This CDR3 region has 16 residues. Germline V gives CDR1 SNHLY, CDR2 FYNNEI. Trimming at V came to 8 bases and at J to 7 bases, leaving 14 bases not matched to a gene. The CDR3 is CASVDRLAGFLNEQFF. DNA for the CDR3: TGTGCCAGCGTGGATAGACTAGCGGGTTTTCTAAATGAGCAGTTCTTC.

The chain joins TRBV6-5 to TRBJ2-3; TRBD1 matches 8 bases. V dropped 5 bases and J dropped 3; count of bases not matched to a gene: 7. The germline CDR1 and CDR2 sequences are MNHEY and SVGAGI. The CDR3 sequence is 15 residues long. The CDR3: CASSRQGTLTDTQYF. In DNA, the CDR3 is TGTGCCAGCAGTCGACAGGGGACATTGACAGATACGCAGTATTTT.

This rearrangement joins TRBV5-8 to TRBJ1-2; 10 bases match TRBD1. The germline gives CDR1 SGHTS, CDR2 YDEGEE. The ends lost 2 bases at V and 1 base at J; junction bases unmatched: 2. The CDR3 extends over 15 amino acids. CDR3 sequence: CASSFGTGDNYGYTF. DNA of the CDR3: TGTGCCAGCAGCTTTGGGACAGGGGATAACTATGGCTACACCTTC.

The chain carries TRBV7-3 and TRBJ1-1; unclear D gene. V was shortened by 5 bases and J by 0 bases, with 13 bases between the two germline ends. The CDR3 is 15 amino acids. Germline CDR1 and CDR2: SGHTA and FQGTGA. The CDR3 region is CASSPGWGMNTEAFF. CDR3 nucleotide sequence: TGTGCCAGCAGCCCCGGCTGGGGTATGAACACTGAAGCTTTCTTT.

The chain employs TRBV18 and TRBJ1-5; maybe TRBD1 (6 bases). In germline, CDR1 is KGHSH, CDR2 LQKENI. V lost 2 bases and J 4 bases, leaving 9 bases between the germline ends. The CDR3 spans 14 residues. The CDR3, as DNA: TGTGCCAGCTCACCAGGGACAATAAATCAGCCCCAGCATTTT. It specifies CASSPGTINQPQHF.

This chain links TRBV19 with TRBJ1-3, with a possible D match to TRBD1 (5 bases). The germline V gene has CDR1 LNHDA and CDR2 SQIVND (reference sequence). The CDR3 sequence is 17 residues long. Between the trimmed V and J ends, which lost 6 bases and 0 bases, there was a span of 18 bases. The DNA of the CDR3 is TGTGCCAGTAGACCCACGGACCAGGGAATCTCTGGAAACACCATATATTTT. This codes for CASRPTDQGISGNTIYF.

The rearrangement uses TRBV29-1 and TRBJ1-3; D perhaps matches TRBD1 (6 bases). CDR1 is SQVTM, CDR2 ANQGSEA, per germline. The CDR3 covers 13 residues. V lost 4 bases to trimming and J lost 3 bases, with 10 bases between them. The CDR3, as DNA: TGCAGCGTTGCAGGGGACCGTGGAAACACCATATATTTT. This codes for CSVAGDRGNTIYF.

About this clone itself: Other DNA sequences in the sample encode the same CDR3. This chain uses TRBV19 with TRBJ2-5, with D unclear. The CDR3 is made up of 12 amino acids. Germline CDR1 LNHDA, CDR2 SQIVND (reference sequence). The V and J ends lost 2 bases and 4 bases respectively, with 5 bases between them. This CDR3 reads CASSITGETQYF. The CDR3 DNA is TGTGCCAGTAGTATAACTGGAGAGACCCAGTACTTC.

V is TRBV7-9 and J is TRBJ1-2; 12 bases are shared with TRBD1. Germline loops: CDR1 SEHNR, CDR2 FQNEAQ (reference sequence). This CDR3 has 16 amino acids. J gave up 4 bases and V 5 bases, and 8 bases lay outside the gene matches. The DNA of the CDR3 is TGTGCCAGCAGCCGAATAGGGACAGGGGGCGCCTATGGCTACACCTTC. This codes for CASSRIGTGGAYGYTF.

The chain carries TRBV5-6 and TRBJ1-6, with D possibly matching TRBD1 (6 bases). The CDR3 sequence is 14 residues long. Trimming removed 4 bases at V and 10 bases at J, with 15 bases between. Germline-derived CDR1 and CDR2 are SGHDT and YYEEEE. The CDR3 region has the DNA TGTGCCAGCAGCCGCAACAGGGTTTACTCACCCCTCCACTTT. It translates to CASSRNRVYSPLHF.

The chain carries TRBV19 and TRBJ1-4; a possible D gene is TRBD1 (5 bases). CDR3 length: 16 residues. Trimming took 7 bases from V and 0 from J, leaving 15 bases between them. Germline-derived CDR1 and CDR2 are LNHDA and SQIVND (reference sequence). CDR3 protein: CASTPAGLATNEKLFF. CDR3 in DNA: TGTGCCAGTACCCCCGCGGGGCTAGCAACTAATGAAAAACTGTTTTTT.

J is TRBJ2-3 and V is TRBV28, with 8 nucleotides matching TRBD2. This CDR3 is built from 14 residues. The germline V gene encodes CDR1 MDHEN and CDR2 SYDVKM. J was trimmed by 1 base and V by 6 bases; bases with no gene match: 3. CDR3 in DNA: TGTGCCAGCAGATCGGGAGGGCGCACAGATACGCAGTATTTT. The encoded protein is CASRSGGRTDTQYF.

Comment on this clone: The sample carries other DNA sequences with the same CDR3. The chain recombines TRBV7-2 with TRBJ1-1; no firm D call. Germline V gene lookup returns CDR1 SGHTA and CDR2 FQGNSA. The CDR3 loop spans 13 amino acids. Deletions cut 5 bases from V and 1 base from J, with 8 bases between. The CDR3 nucleotides are TGTGCCAGCAGCACGCAAGGGAACACTGAAGCTTTCTTT. Translating it yields CASSTQGNTEAFF. The whole variable domain, filled in from reference TRBV7-2 and TRBJ1-1, reads GAGVSQSPSNKVTEKGKDVELRCDPISGHTALYWYRQSLGQGLEFLIYFQGNSAPDKSGLPSDRFSAERTGGSVSTLTIQRTQQEDSAVYLCASSTQGNTEAFFGQGTRLTVV.

The V call is TRBV7-9, the J call TRBJ1-4; D might be TRBD1 (5 bases). The CDR3 consists of 15 residues. Germline V lookup: CDR1 SEHNR, CDR2 FQNEAQ (reference sequence). Trimming stripped 1 base from V and 3 bases from J, with 9 bases between. CDR3 residues: CASSLVGAANEKLFF. The CDR3 DNA reads TGTGCCAGCAGCTTAGTTGGGGCGGCTAATGAAAAACTGTTTTTT.

The chain employs TRBV11-3 and TRBJ2-7; a possible D gene is TRBD1 (6 bases). The germline CDR1 and CDR2 sequences are SGHNT and YENEEA. The CDR3 spans 15 residues. The ends were cut back, 0 bases at V and 4 bases at J, with 13 bases in the middle. CDR3 sequence: CASSLEGGRTYEQYF. CDR3 nucleotide sequence: TGTGCCAGCAGCTTAGAAGGGGGAAGGACTTACGAGCAGTACTTC.